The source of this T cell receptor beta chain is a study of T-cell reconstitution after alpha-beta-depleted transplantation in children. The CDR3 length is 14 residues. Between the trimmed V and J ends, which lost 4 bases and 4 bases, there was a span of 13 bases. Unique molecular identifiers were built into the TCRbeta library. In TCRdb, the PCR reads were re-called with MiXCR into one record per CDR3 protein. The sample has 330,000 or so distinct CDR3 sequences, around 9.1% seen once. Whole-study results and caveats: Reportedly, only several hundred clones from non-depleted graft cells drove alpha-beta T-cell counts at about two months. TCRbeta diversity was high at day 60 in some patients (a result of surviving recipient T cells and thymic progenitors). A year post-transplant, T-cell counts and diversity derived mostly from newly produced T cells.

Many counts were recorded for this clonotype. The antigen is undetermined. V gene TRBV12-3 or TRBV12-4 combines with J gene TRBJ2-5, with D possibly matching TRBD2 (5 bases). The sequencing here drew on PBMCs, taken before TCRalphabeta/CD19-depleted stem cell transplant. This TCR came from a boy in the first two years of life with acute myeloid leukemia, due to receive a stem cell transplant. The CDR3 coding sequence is TGTGCCAGCAGTTCCGGGGTCCTAGGAGAGACCCAGTACTTC. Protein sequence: CASSSGVLGETQYF.